This T cell receptor beta chain stems from a study of OX40 agonist ivuxolimab in advanced cancers. The repertoire was sequenced with immunoSEQ multiplex PCR; TCRdb's copy has only in-frame clones and lacks some. Among roughly 48,000 clones listed, approximately 90% were seen once. At cycle 4 day 1, cycle 7 day 1, and baseline, blood was sampled. Germline V gene sequence: CDR1 SGHAT, CDR2 FQNNGV. The CDR3 loop spans 19 amino acids. J gave up 3 bases and V 1 base, and 9 bases lay outside the gene matches. The sample here was CD4+ or CD8+ T cells sorted from blood, taken in a trial of the OX40 agonist ivuxolimab. The sequence derives from an adult with an advanced solid tumor such as melanoma, head and neck, liver or kidney cancer. V usage is TRBV11-2 and J usage is TRBJ2-3; 14 bases align to TRBD2. CDR3 sequence reads: CASSLGGTSGSVGTDTQYF. The CDR3 DNA reads TGTGCCAGCAGCTTAGGTGGGACTAGCGGGAGTGTCGGGACAGATACGCAGTATTTT.